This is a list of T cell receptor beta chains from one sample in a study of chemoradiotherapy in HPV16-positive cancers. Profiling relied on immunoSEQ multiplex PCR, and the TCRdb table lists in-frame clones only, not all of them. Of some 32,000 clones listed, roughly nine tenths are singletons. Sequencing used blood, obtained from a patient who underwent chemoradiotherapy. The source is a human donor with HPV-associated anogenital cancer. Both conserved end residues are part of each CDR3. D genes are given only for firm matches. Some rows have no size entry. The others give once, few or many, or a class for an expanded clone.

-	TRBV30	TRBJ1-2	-	CAWSRKGVHGYTF	TGTGCCTGGAGTCGAAAAGGGGTACATGGCTACACCTTC
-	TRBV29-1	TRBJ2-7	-	CSVPGLTHEQYF	TGCAGCGTTCCCGGGTTAACCCACGAGCAGTACTTC
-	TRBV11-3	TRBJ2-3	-	CASSTGTASTVVEYF	TGTGCCAGCAGCACCGGGACTGCCTCAACTGTTGTGGAGTATTTT
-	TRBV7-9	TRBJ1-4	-	CASSSGAQGNEKLFF	TGTGCCAGCAGCTCGGGGGCGCAGGGTAATGAAAAACTGTTTTTT
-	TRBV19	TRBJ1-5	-	CASSIAVSNQPQHF	TGTGCCAGTAGTATAGCTGTGAGCAATCAGCCCCAGCATTTT
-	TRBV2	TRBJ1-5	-	CASSQSPGGSSQPQHF	TGTGCCAGCAGTCAGAGTCCTGGGGGTTCCAGTCAGCCCCAGCATTTT
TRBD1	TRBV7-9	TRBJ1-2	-	CASSLGTGDYGYTF	TGTGCCAGCAGCTTAGGAACAGGGGACTATGGCTACACCTTC
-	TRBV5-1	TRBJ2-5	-	CASGNIETQYF	TGCGCCAGCGGGAACATAGAGACCCAGTACTTC
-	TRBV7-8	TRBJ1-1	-	CASSLDRTLNTEAFF	TGTGCCAGCAGCTTAGATAGGACCCTGAACACTGAAGCTTTCTTT
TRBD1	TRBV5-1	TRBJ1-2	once	CASSLGPGTGFYGYTF	TGCGCCAGCAGCTTGGGGCCTGGGACAGGGTTTTATGGCTACACCTTC
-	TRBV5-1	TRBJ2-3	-	CASSLETASTDTQYF	TGCGCCAGCAGCTTGGAGACGGCTAGCACAGATACGCAGTATTTT
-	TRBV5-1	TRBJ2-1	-	CASSLLPGDEQFF	TGCGCCAGCAGCTTGCTACCTGGGGATGAGCAGTTCTTC
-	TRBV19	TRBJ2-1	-	CASSERGGDYYNEQFF	TGTGCCAGTAGTGAACGAGGGGGGGACTACTACAATGAGCAGTTCTTC
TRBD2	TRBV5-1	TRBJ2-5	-	CASSLGASGGRQETQYF	TGCGCCAGCAGCTTGGGAGCTAGCGGGGGGCGCCAAGAGACCCAGTACTTC
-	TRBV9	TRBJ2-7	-	CASSASTGPYEQYF	TGTGCCAGCAGCGCCTCGACAGGCCCTTACGAGCAGTACTTC
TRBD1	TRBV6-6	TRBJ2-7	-	CASSRIQGASYEQYF	TGTGCCAGCAGTAGGATCCAGGGGGCCTCCTACGAGCAGTACTTC
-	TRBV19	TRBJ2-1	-	CASSHLSGSPNEQFF	TGTGCCAGTAGCCACCTGTCAGGGTCCCCAAATGAGCAGTTCTTC
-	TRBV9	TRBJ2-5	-	CASSVQTGVWETQYF	TGTGCCAGCAGCGTACAGACGGGAGTCTGGGAGACCCAGTACTTC
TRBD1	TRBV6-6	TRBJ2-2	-	CASSWTGAPNTGELFF	TGTGCCAGCAGTTGGACAGGGGCCCCGAACACCGGGGAGCTGTTTTTT
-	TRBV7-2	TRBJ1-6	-	CASSLGGQHPLHF	TGTGCCAGCAGCTTAGGAGGACAGCACCCCCTCCACTTT
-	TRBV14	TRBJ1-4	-	CASSPVGGANEKLFF	TGTGCCAGCAGCCCCGTCGGGGGGGCTAATGAAAAACTGTTTTTT
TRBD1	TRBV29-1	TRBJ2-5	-	CSVDGTGGRETQYF	TGCAGCGTTGATGGTACAGGGGGCCGAGAGACCCAGTACTTC
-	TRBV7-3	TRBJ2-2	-	CASSRLGQTGELFF	TGTGCCAGCAGCCGACTCGGACAGACCGGGGAGCTGTTTTTT
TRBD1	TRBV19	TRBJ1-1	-	CASSIYGRGRGNTEAFF	TGTGCCAGTAGTATATATGGCAGGGGGCGAGGAAACACTGAAGCTTTCTTT
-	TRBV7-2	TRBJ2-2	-	CASSPGRAGELFF	TGTGCCAGCAGCCCCGGTAGGGCCGGGGAGCTGTTTTTT
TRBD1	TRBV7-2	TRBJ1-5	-	CASSLGQGGGQPQHF	TGTGCCAGCAGCTTAGGGCAGGGGGGCGGTCAGCCCCAGCATTTT
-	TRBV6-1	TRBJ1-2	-	CASSLQWGYGYTF	TGTGCCAGCAGTCTCCAGTGGGGGTATGGCTACACCTTC
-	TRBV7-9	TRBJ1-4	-	CASSLADRLREKLFF	TGTGCCAGCAGCTTAGCTGACCGACTACGAGAAAAACTGTTTTTT
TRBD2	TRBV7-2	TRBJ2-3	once	CASSLVVRSSGRTDTQYF	TGTGCCAGCAGCTTAGTGGTAAGGTCTAGCGGCCGCACAGATACGCAGTATTTT
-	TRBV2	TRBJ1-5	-	CASSEMGNQPQHF	TGTGCCAGCAGTGAAATGGGGAATCAGCCCCAGCATTTT
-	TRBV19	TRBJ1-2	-	CASSIGGGYTF	TGTGCCAGTAGTATAGGGGGAGGCTACACCTTC
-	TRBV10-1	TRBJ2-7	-	CASSAEETSDPLKQYF	TGCGCCAGCAGCGCCGAGGAGACTTCCGATCCGCTAAAGCAGTACTTC
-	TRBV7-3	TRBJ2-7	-	CASSLGRGPLYEQYF	TGTGCCAGCAGCTTGGGAAGGGGCCCCCTCTACGAGCAGTACTTC
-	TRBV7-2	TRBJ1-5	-	CASSSQGQGQPQHF	TGTGCCAGCAGCTCCCAGGGGCAGGGTCAGCCCCAGCATTTT
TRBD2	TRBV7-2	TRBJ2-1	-	CASSFLRPSGTYNEQFF	TGTGCCAGCAGCTTCCTACGCCCTAGCGGGACTTACAATGAGCAGTTCTTC
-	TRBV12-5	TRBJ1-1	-	CASGSTEGTEAFF	TGTGCTAGTGGTTCCACGGAAGGAACTGAAGCTTTCTTT
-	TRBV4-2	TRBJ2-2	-	CASSLLLLTGDNTGELFF	TGTGCCAGCAGTCTACTCCTCCTGACGGGGGACAACACCGGGGAGCTGTTTTTT
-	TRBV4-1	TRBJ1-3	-	CASSRNPGRQTGNTIYF	TGCGCCAGCAGCCGAAACCCGGGCAGGCAAACTGGAAACACCATATATTTT
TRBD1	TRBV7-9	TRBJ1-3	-	CASSLPGQAWGTIYF	TGTGCCAGCAGCTTACCCGGACAGGCTTGGGGCACCATATATTTT
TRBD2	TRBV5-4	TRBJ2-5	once	CASSPTSGGAGETQYF	TGTGCCAGCAGCCCGACTAGCGGGGGGGCCGGTGAGACCCAGTACTTC
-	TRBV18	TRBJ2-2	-	CASSTGLPGELFF	TGTGCCAGCTCAACGGGACTCCCCGGGGAGCTGTTTTTT
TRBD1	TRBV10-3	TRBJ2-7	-	CAIRGDRDSTYEQYF	TGTGCCATCAGGGGGGACCGGGACAGCACCTACGAGCAGTACTTC
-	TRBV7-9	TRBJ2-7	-	CASSSLYASYEQYF	TGTGCCAGCAGCTCCCTGTATGCGTCCTACGAGCAGTACTTC
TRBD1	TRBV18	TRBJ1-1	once	CASSPGQGSAGTEAFF	TGTGCCAGCTCACCGGGACAGGGGTCGGCGGGCACTGAAGCTTTCTTT
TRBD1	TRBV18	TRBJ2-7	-	CASSPGTGVNEQYF	TGTGCCAGCTCACCTGGGACAGGGGTGAACGAGCAGTACTTC
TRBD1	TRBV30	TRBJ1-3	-	CAWRDRGVSGNTIYF	TGTGCCTGGAGGGACAGGGGGGTTTCTGGAAACACCATATATTTT
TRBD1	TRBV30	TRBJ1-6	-	CAWTGQGNSPLHF	TGTGCCTGGACGGGACAGGGGAATTCACCCCTCCACTTT
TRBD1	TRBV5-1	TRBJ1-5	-	CASSTGQLNQPQHF	TGCGCCAGCAGCACGGGACAGCTCAATCAGCCCCAGCATTTT
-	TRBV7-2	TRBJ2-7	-	CASSLAGPVEQYF	TGTGCCAGCAGCTTAGCAGGGCCGGTCGAGCAGTACTTC